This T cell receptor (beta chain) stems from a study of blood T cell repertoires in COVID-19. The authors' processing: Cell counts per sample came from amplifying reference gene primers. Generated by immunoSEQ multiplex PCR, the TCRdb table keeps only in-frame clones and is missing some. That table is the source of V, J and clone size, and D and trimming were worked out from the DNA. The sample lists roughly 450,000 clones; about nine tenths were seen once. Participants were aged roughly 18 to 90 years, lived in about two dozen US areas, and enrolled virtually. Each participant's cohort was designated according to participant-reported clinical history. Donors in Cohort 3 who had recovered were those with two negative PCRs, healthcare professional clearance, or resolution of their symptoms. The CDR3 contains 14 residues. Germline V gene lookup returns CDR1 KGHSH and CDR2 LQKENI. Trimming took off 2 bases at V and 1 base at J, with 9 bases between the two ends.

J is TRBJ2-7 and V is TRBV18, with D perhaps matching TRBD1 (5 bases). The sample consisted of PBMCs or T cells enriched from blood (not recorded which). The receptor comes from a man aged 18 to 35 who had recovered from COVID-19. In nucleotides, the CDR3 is TGTGCCAGCTCACCATTCAGGGATTCCTACGAGCAGTACTTC. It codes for CASSPFRDSYEQYF.